This T cell receptor beta chain is from a study of cytomegalovirus exposure and HLA in healthy donors. At the level of the study: A later analysis reported the same platform for the 100 to 150 validation repertoires and the roughly 700 first-cohort repertoires. Study-wide findings and caveats: The classifier reportedly diagnosed cytomegalovirus status with high specificity and sensitivity. Listed as cytomegalovirus-associated were around 160 TCR beta chains.

The CDR3 consists of 14 residues. CDR1 MNHEY and CDR2 SMNVEV come from the germline V gene (reference sequence). V lost 7 bases to trimming and J lost 3 bases, with 14 bases between them. Remarks on this clone: Its antigen remains unknown.

Profiled with immunoSEQ multiplex PCR; TCRdb holds only in-frame clones, not every one. The sample contains approximately 190,000 clones, more than 80% of which appear only once. The TCR originated in a man in his late teens or twenties in good health and CMV-seropositive. Input material: PBMCs. The chain joins TRBV27 to TRBJ2-3; D perhaps matches TRBD2 (6 bases). The DNA for the CDR3 is TGTGCCAGCAAGTTGGGGGGTGGGACAGATACGCAGTATTTT. Protein: CASKLGGGTDTQYF.